The 30 T cell receptor beta chains below come from one sample, sequenced in a study of T-cell memory formation after mild COVID-19 (dated by TCRdb to the early 2020s). The library was prepared using 5' RACE. Sequencing instrument: Illumina NovaSeq 6000. In TCRdb, the public reads were trimmed at Q25 with fastp and aligned with MiXCR, with productive beta chains retained. Every entry covers one CDR3 protein and lists the most common genes and DNA from its rows. The table for this sample lists about 430,000 distinct CDR3 sequences; approximately 18% of them were counted only once. The biggest ten clones account for roughly 21% of the sample. Sequenced sample: PBMCs or a T cell subset sorted from them (not recorded which). The source is a man aged 18 to 35 who had mild COVID-19 (a few samples of this study predate the infection). The sample titles of this study are shuffled in the database, so cell type and time point are left out; the donor was told from shared clones.

V is TRBV6-2 or TRBV6-3 and J is TRBJ2-7, with TRBD1 matching over 11 bases. The ends lost 5 bases at V and 2 bases at J; junction bases unmatched: 5. The CDR3 is made up of 15 amino acids. Germline CDR1 is MNHEY and CDR2 is SVGEGT. Written as DNA, the CDR3 is TGTGCCAGCAGTCCTCGGACAGGGGGCGCCTACGAGCAGTACTTC. Its protein product is CASSPRTGGAYEQYF.

This clonotype appeared many times. The genes are TRBV7-8 and TRBJ2-3, with D perhaps given as TRBD1 or TRBD2 (5 bases each). The CDR3 consists of 16 residues. Trimming shortened V by 5 bases and J by 4 bases, and 19 bases separated the two germline ends. Germline lookup yields CDR1 SGHVS and CDR2 FQNEAQ. This chain's CDR3 is CASSMSRDPLPDTQYF. The CDR3 DNA sequence: TGTGCCAGCAGCATGTCCCGGGACCCTCTCCCAGATACGCAGTATTTT.

This clonotype showed up many times. The chain uses TRBV7-9 and TRBJ2-1; D may be TRBD1 (6 bases). With 5 bases removed from V and 12 bases from J, the gap between germline ends came to 35 bases. This CDR3 has 19 residues. Germline-derived CDR1 and CDR2 are SEHNR and FQNEAQ (reference sequence). DNA for the CDR3: TGTGCCAGCAGCGCCCGACAGGACGACCGTTTTACAATGAGGTCGGTGCAGTTCTTC. It specifies CASSARQDDRFTMRSVQFF.

A few counts support this clonotype. The rearrangement joins TRBV19 to TRBJ1-1; D might be TRBD1 (6 bases). V shed 4 bases and J shed 3 bases, with 12 bases lying between them. Germline values: CDR1 LNHDA, CDR2 SQIVND (reference sequence). This CDR3 region has 14 residues. The CDR3 sequence is CASSTQGPDTEAFF. CDR3 nucleotide sequence: TGTGCCAGTAGTACGCAGGGGCCTGACACTGAAGCTTTCTTT.

The rearrangement joins TRBV15 to TRBJ2-7; D gene uncertain. The germline V gene encodes CDR1 LNHNV and CDR2 YYDKDF (reference sequence). Trimming took 1 base from V and 2 from J, leaving 9 bases between them. The CDR3 sequence is 14 residues long. The CDR3 spells CATSRGGLAYEQYF. CDR3 coding DNA: TGTGCCACCAGCAGAGGTGGATTAGCCTACGAGCAGTACTTC.

The chain uses TRBV28 and TRBJ1-2; D gene ambiguous. The CDR3 length is 13 residues. Germline V CDR1 and CDR2: MDHEN, SYDVKM. V dropped 7 bases and J dropped 4 bases, with 13 bases sitting between them. The CDR3 here is CASNRGKSYGYTF. In DNA, the CDR3 is TGTGCCAGCAACCGCGGGAAGTCCTATGGCTACACCTTC.

This clonotype was seen only a few times. The rearrangement joins TRBV29-1 to TRBJ2-1, with D unclear. From germline, CDR1 is SQVTM and CDR2 ANQGSEA. There are 11 residues in the CDR3. The V end lost 8 bases, the J end lost 8 bases, and 13 bases lay between the germline ends. Written as DNA, the CDR3 is TGCAGCTCAGCTTGGCAGGATGAGCAGTTCTTC. Residues: CSSAWQDEQFF.

The V and J genes are TRBV18 and TRBJ2-7; TRBD1 agrees at 7 bases. J was trimmed by 3 bases and V by 8 bases; bases with no gene match: 10. CDR1 is KGHSH and CDR2 is LQKENI in the germline V gene. The CDR3 sequence is 14 residues long. The DNA of the CDR3 is TGTGCCAGCGCCCGGTCGGGACAGAGCTACGAGCAGTACTTC. This codes for CASARSGQSYEQYF.

This clonotype was counted a few times. This chain joins TRBV20-1 and TRBJ1-5; D might be TRBD1 (5 bases). The germline V gene has CDR1 DFQATT and CDR2 SNEGSKA (reference sequence). This CDR3 contains 14 residues. The V and J ends lost 3 bases and 3 bases respectively, with 12 bases between them. CDR3 sequence: CSASATVNNQPQHF. CDR3 coding DNA: TGCAGTGCTAGCGCGACAGTCAACAATCAGCCCCAGCATTTT.

The DNA for the CDR3 is TGTGCCTGGAGCGCAGGGGCTGGCACAGATACGCAGTATTTT. As protein: CAWSAGAGTDTQYF. The chain carries TRBV30 and TRBJ2-3, with D tentatively TRBD1 (6 bases). V was cut by 3 bases and J by 1 base, with 11 bases left in between. Per the germline V gene, CDR1 is GTSNPN and CDR2 is SVGIG (reference sequence). This CDR3 is built from 14 residues. The full variable domain, completed using reference TRBV30 and TRBJ2-3, is SQTIHQWPATLVQPVGSPLSLECTVEGTSNPNLYWYRQAAGRGLQLLFYSVGIGQISSEVPQNLSASRPQDRQFILSSKKLLLSDSGFYLCAWSAGAGTDTQYFGPGTRLTVL.

The gene calls are TRBV11-1 and TRBJ2-1; TRBD1 is a possible D gene (6 bases). This CDR3 has 12 residues. Trimming removed 11 bases from V and 7 bases from J, with 15 bases in between. From germline, CDR1 is SGHAT and CDR2 FQDESV (reference sequence). The DNA for the CDR3 is TGTGCCCTTTGGGGGCGAGAAAATGAGCAGTTCTTC. Its translation is CALWGRENEQFF.

This clonotype was detected a few times. The chain uses TRBV7-2 and TRBJ1-2; 7 bases align to TRBD1. This CDR3 comprises 15 residues. J lost 2 bases, V lost 5 bases, and 8 bases had no gene match. Per germline, CDR1 SGHTA and CDR2 FQGNSA. CDR3 sequence reads: CASSLTARGNYGYTF. The CDR3 DNA reads TGTGCCAGCAGCCTGACCGCCAGGGGGAACTATGGCTACACCTTC.

The CDR3 DNA reads TGTGCCAGCAGCCGAGGGGGGGCTCCTAATGAGCAGTTCTTC. Protein: CASSRGGAPNEQFF. The rearrangement uses TRBV5-6 and TRBJ2-1; the D gene is possibly TRBD2 (7 bases). The germline V and J ends were trimmed by 4 bases and 7 bases, with 15 bases remaining between them. The CDR3 sequence is 14 residues long. Germline V gene data show CDR1 as SGHDT and CDR2 as YYEEEE.

This sequence joins TRBV6-6 and TRBJ2-1, with 7 bases identical to TRBD1. Germline trimming cut 6 bases from V and 5 bases from J; bases unmatched to any gene: 13. This CDR3 spans 16 amino acids. Germline V lookup: CDR1 MNHNY, CDR2 SVGAGI (reference sequence). The CDR3 coding sequence is TGTGCCAGCAGCCCGAGGGGGCCCCAGGCCCACAATGAGCAGTTCTTC. Translated: CASSPRGPQAHNEQFF.

The chain couples TRBV18 to TRBJ2-3; 9 positions agree with TRBD2. The germline V gene has CDR1 KGHSH and CDR2 LQKENI. The CDR3 is 15 amino acids. The trim removed 4 bases at V and 8 bases at J, leaving 10 bases unmatched. CDR3: CASSLAGEPPGTQYF. The CDR3 DNA sequence: TGTGCCAGCTCACTAGCGGGGGAGCCGCCGGGTACGCAGTATTTT.

The CDR3 DNA reads as TGTGCCAGCAGTTTGACAGGGTTGACCGGGGAGCTGTTTTTT. This codes for CASSLTGLTGELFF. This chain joins TRBV28 and TRBJ2-2; the match to TRBD1 covers 7 bases. Germline V lookup: CDR1 MDHEN, CDR2 SYDVKM. This CDR3 has 14 amino acids. V gave up 3 bases and J gave up 5 bases; unmatched junction bases: 3.

The gene calls are TRBV20-1 and TRBJ1-6, with no clear D. Trimming cost V 0 bases and J 6 bases, with 15 bases left between them. CDR3 length equals 16 residues. Germline assignment: CDR1 DFQATT and CDR2 SNEGSKA (reference sequence). CDR3 sequence: CSARDIRSQSNSPLHF. The CDR3 region has the DNA TGCAGTGCTAGAGATATCCGCAGCCAGTCTAATTCACCCCTCCACTTT.

This clonotype was counted only a few times. The CDR3 protein is CASSLYGGGANTGELFF. The CDR3 nucleotides are TGTGCCAGCAGCTTATACGGCGGGGGCGCAAACACCGGGGAGCTGTTTTTT. This sequence joins TRBV7-2 and TRBJ2-2; a possible D gene is TRBD2 (7 bases). Trimming removed 2 bases at V and 2 bases at J, with 15 bases between. Germline loops: CDR1 SGHTA, CDR2 FQGNSA. The CDR3 covers 17 residues.

J is TRBJ1-3 and V is TRBV7-2; D is unclear. From germline, CDR1 is SGHTA and CDR2 FQGNSA. This CDR3 is 15 amino acids long. Trimming pared 5 bases from V and 4 bases from J, leaving 15 bases between. For the CDR3, the DNA is TGTGCCAGCAGCCCCATAGCGCAATCAGGAAACACCATATATTTT. Protein product: CASSPIAQSGNTIYF.

The chain recombines TRBV4-3 with TRBJ2-3, with 7 bases aligning to TRBD2. CDR1 LGHNA and CDR2 YSLEER come from the germline V gene. The V and J ends lost 2 bases and 2 bases, in that order; junction bases with no gene match: 7. CDR3 length: 16 amino acids. Here the CDR3 DNA reads TGCGCCAGCAGCCAACTAACTAGCGTGTTCACAGATACGCAGTATTTT. Its translation: CASSQLTSVFTDTQYF.

This clonotype was detected only a few times. V gene TRBV5-1 combines with J gene TRBJ1-6; perhaps TRBD1 as D (6 bases). The length of the CDR3 is 18 residues. Germline CDR1 and CDR2: SGHRS and YFSETQ. The V end was cut by 0 bases, the J end by 10 bases, with 23 bases between. DNA for the CDR3: TGCGCCAGCAGCTTGGCCTTCCCCACGAACAGGGTTCGATCACCCCTCCACTTT. Its protein is CASSLAFPTNRVRSPLHF.

This clonotype came up a few times. In DNA, the CDR3 is TGTGCCAGCAGTTTCTACAGGGAATTTGGGTTCGGCTACACCTTC. Translation gives CASSFYREFGFGYTF. The V and J genes are TRBV28 and TRBJ1-2, with a weak D call TRBD1 (6 bases). The V end was cut by 3 bases, the J end by 8 bases, with 19 bases between. Germline lookup yields CDR1 MDHEN and CDR2 SYDVKM. The CDR3 sequence is 15 residues long.

This clonotype was observed a handful of times. The V gene is TRBV3-1, the J gene TRBJ2-2; D gene ambiguous. V lost 0 bases and J 5 bases, leaving 7 bases between the germline ends. CDR1 and CDR2 from the germline V gene are LGHDT and YNNKEL (reference sequence). The CDR3 consists of 14 residues. The CDR3 nucleotides read TGTGCCAGCAGCCAAGATAAGGTGACCGGGGAGCTGTTTTTT. It encodes CASSQDKVTGELFF.

The sample holds a few counts of this clonotype. This chain connects TRBV3-1 to TRBJ2-7; either TRBD1 or TRBD2 may fit D (5 bases each). Germline CDR1 reads LGHDT; CDR2 reads YNNKEL (reference sequence). V lost 4 bases and J 2 bases, leaving 12 bases between the germline ends. The CDR3 is 14 amino acids. CDR3 amino acids: CASSPTWGPYEQYF. CDR3 nucleotide sequence: TGTGCCAGCAGCCCGACCTGGGGACCCTACGAGCAGTACTTC.

The V and J genes are TRBV28 and TRBJ1-2; a weak D match, TRBD1 (5 bases). V was clipped by 2 bases and J by 5 bases, with 12 bases between them. The CDR3 totals 14 residues. The germline CDR1 and CDR2 sequences are MDHEN and SYDVKM. The CDR3 sequence: CASSLGGDAYGYTF. The CDR3 nucleotides are TGTGCCAGCAGTTTAGGAGGGGACGCTTATGGCTACACCTTC.

This clonotype was counted only a few times. This chain uses TRBV27 with TRBJ1-2, with D unresolved. Germline V lookup: CDR1 MNHEY, CDR2 SMNVEV (reference sequence). Trimming pared 10 bases from V and 8 bases from J, leaving 20 bases between. The CDR3 is made up of 13 amino acids. CDR3 loop: CATAIRAKGGYTF. Written as DNA, the CDR3 is TGTGCCACCGCAATACGGGCTAAAGGGGGCTACACCTTC.

The rearrangement uses TRBV7-6 and TRBJ2-3, with 12 nucleotides matching TRBD2. Germline CDR1 reads SGHVS; CDR2 reads FNYEAQ. Losses at the gene ends were 4 bases for V and 4 bases for J; bases not matched to a gene: 0. This CDR3 spans 14 amino acids. The CDR3 nucleotides are TGTGCCAGCAGCTCTAGCGGGGGGGCAGATACGCAGTATTTT. Its protein is CASSSSGGADTQYF.

This clonotype was seen a single time. Given a much more abundant clone one base away, this may be a read error. V and J are TRBV4-1 and TRBJ2-1; D call uncertain. Germline CDR1 MGHRA, CDR2 YSYEKL. The CDR3 extends over 17 amino acids. The CDR3 DNA reads as TGCGACAGCAGCCAAGAGAGCGCCCGCAGAACCTACAATGAGCAGTTCTTC. Translated: CDSSQESARRTYNEQFF.

A few counts support this clonotype. This chain connects TRBV12-3 or TRBV12-4 to TRBJ2-2, with TRBD2 matching over 7 bases. V gave up 6 bases and J gave up 2 bases; unmatched junction bases: 6. The CDR3 spans 15 residues. CDR3 DNA: TGTGCCAGCAGCAAAGCGGGGTTAAACACCGGGGAGCTGTTTTTT. It yields the protein CASSKAGLNTGELFF.

This clonotype was found a few times. This sequence joins TRBV5-1 and TRBJ2-1, with 9 bases fitting TRBD2. This CDR3 is 15 amino acids long. The junction had 7 bases not matched to a gene; V was cut back by 6 bases and J by 3 bases. Germline V gives CDR1 SGHRS, CDR2 YFSETQ. The CDR3 region has the DNA TGCGCCAGCACCGACGGGACTAGCTTCTACAATGAGCAGTTCTTC. Translating gives CASTDGTSFYNEQFF.